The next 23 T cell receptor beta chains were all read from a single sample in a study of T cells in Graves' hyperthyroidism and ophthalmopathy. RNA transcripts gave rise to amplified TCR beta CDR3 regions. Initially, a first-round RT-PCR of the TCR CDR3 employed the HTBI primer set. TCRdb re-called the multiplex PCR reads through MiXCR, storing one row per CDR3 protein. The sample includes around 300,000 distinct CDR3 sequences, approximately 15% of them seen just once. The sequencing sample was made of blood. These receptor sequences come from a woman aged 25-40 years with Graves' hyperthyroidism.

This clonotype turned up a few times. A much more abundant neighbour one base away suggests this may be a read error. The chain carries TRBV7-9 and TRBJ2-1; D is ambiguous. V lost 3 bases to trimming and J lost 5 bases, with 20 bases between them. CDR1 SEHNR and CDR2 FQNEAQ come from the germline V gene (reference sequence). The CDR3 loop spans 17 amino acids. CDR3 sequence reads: CASSFGRLGARDNEQFF. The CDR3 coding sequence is TGTGCCAGCAGCTTCGGACGTTTGGGCGCTCGGGACAATGAGCAGTTCTTC.

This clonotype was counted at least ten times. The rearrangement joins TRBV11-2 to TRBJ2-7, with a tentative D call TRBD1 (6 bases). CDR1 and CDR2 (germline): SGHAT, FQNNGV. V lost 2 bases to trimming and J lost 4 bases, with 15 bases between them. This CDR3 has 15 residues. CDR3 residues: CASSLIGGLRYEQYF. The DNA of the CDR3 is TGTGCCAGCAGCTTAATTGGGGGCCTTCGGTACGAGCAGTACTTC.

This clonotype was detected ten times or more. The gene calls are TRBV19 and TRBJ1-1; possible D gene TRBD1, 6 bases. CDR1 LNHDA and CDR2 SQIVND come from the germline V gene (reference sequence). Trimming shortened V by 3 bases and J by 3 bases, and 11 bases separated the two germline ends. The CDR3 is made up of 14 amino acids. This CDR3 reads CASSIAGAHTEAFF. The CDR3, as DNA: TGTGCCAGTAGTATTGCAGGGGCCCACACTGAAGCTTTCTTT.

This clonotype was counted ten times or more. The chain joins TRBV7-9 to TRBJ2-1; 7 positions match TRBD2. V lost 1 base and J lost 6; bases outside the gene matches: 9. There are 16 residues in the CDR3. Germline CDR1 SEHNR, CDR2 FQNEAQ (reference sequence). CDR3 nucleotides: TGTGCCAGCAGCTTAGACGAGGGGAGGGCCTCCAATGAGCAGTTCTTC. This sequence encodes CASSLDEGRASNEQFF.

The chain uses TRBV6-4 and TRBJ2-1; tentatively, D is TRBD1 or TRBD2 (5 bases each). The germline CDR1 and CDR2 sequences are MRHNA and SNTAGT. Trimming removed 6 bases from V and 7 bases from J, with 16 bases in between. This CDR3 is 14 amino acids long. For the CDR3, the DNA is TGTGCCAGCAGCCCGACGGGGCGCTTTAATGAGCAGTTCTTC. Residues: CASSPTGRFNEQFF.

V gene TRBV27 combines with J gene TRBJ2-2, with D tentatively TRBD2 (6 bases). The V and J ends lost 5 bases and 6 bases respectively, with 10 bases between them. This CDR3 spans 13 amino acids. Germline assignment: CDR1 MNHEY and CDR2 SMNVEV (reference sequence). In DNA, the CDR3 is TGTGCCAGCAGTCCGGCTAGCGCCGGGGAGCTGTTTTTT. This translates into CASSPASAGELFF.

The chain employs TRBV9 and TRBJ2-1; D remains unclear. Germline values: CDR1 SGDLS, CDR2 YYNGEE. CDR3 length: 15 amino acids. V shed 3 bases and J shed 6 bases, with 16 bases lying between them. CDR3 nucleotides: TGTGCCAGCAGCGAAGCGACCTCCTCGGGCAATGAGCAGTTCTTC. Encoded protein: CASSEATSSGNEQFF. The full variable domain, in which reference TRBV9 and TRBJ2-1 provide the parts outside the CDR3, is DSGVTQTPKHLITATGQRVTLRCSPRSGDLSVYWYQQSLDQGLQFLIQYYNGEERAKGNILERFSAQQFPDLHSELNLSSLELGDSALYFCASSEATSSGNEQFFGPGTRLTVL.

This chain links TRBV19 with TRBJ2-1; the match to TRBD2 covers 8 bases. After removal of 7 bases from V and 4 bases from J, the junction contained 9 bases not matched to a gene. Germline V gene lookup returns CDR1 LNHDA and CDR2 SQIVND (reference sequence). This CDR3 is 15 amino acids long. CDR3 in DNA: TGTGCCAGTAAGAGGGGACTAGACGTTTACAATGAGCAGTTCTTC. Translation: CASKRGLDVYNEQFF.

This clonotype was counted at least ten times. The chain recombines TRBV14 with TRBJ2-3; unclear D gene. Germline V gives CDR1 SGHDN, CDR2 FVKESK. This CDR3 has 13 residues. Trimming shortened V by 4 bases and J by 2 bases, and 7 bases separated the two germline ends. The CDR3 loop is CASSPHSTDTQYF. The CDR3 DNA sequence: TGTGCCAGCAGCCCCCACTCCACAGATACGCAGTATTTT.

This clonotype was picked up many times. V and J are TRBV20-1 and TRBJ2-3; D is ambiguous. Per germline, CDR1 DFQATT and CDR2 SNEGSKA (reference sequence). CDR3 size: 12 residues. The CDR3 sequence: CAAPDNTDTQYF. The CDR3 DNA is TGCGCTGCGCCCGACAACACAGATACGCAGTATTTT.

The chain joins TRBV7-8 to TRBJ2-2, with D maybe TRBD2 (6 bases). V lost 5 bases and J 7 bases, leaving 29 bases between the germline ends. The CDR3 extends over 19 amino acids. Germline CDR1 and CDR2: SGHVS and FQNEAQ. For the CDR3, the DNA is TGTGCCAGCAGCCTCTTTCGATCTTGGGGGGACCACACTAACGGGGAGCTGTTTTTT. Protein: CASSLFRSWGDHTNGELFF.

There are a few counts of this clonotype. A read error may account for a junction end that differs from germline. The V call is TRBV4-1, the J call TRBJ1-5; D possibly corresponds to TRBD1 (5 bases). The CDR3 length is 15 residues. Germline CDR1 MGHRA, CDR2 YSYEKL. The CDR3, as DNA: TGCGCCAGCAGCCAAGACCCGGGGACCAATCGGCCCCAGCATTTT. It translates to CASSQDPGTNRPQHF.

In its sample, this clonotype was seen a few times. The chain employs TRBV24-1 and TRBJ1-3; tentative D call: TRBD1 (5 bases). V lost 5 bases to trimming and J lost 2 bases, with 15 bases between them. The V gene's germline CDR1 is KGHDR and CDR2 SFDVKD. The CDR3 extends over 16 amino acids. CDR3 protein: CATSGGRSEAGNTIYF. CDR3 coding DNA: TGTGCCACCAGTGGGGGCAGGTCAGAGGCTGGAAACACCATATATTTT.

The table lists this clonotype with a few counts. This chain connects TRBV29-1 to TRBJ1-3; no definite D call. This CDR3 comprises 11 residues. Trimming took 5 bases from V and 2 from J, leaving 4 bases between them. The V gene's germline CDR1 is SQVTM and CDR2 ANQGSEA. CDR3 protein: CSVRPGNTIYF. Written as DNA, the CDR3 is TGCAGCGTTAGACCTGGAAACACCATATATTTT.

CDR3 sequence (DNA): TGTGCCACCAGTGACGAAGCCCCGACTGACCGGAGAGGGACAGATACGCAGTATTTT. Translation gives CATSDEAPTDRRGTDTQYF. The chain carries TRBV24-1 and TRBJ2-3; weak D call: TRBD2 (5 bases). V was pared by 4 bases and J by 3 bases, with 25 bases between. This CDR3 has 19 residues. Germline CDR1 is KGHDR and CDR2 is SFDVKD.

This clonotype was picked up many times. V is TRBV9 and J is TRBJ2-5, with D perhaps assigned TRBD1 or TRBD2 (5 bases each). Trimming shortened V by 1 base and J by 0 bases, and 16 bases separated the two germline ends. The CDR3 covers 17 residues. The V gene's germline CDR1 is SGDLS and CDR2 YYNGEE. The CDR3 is CASSVSPRGGHQETQYF. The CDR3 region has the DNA TGTGCCAGCAGCGTAAGCCCCCGGGGCGGCCACCAAGAGACCCAGTACTTC.

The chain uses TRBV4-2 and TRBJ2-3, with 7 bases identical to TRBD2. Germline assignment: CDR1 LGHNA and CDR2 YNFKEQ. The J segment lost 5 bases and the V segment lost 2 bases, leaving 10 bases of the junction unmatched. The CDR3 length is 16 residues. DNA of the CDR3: TGTGCCAGCAGCCAAAGGGTAGCGGGTAGTGGAGATACGCAGTATTTT. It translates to CASSQRVAGSGDTQYF.

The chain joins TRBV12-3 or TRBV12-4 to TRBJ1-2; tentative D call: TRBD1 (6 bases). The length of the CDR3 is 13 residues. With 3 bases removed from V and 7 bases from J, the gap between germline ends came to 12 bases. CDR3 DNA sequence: TGTGCCAGCAGTTTTACGGGGGCGGGTGGCTACACCTTC. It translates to CASSFTGAGGYTF.

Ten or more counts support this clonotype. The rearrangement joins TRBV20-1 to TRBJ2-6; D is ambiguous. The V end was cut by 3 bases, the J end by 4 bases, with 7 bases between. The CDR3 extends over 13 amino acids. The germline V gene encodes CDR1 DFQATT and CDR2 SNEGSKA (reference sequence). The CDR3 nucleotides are TGCAGTGCTAGCCCTACGGGGGCCAACGTCCTGACTTTC. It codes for CSASPTGANVLTF.

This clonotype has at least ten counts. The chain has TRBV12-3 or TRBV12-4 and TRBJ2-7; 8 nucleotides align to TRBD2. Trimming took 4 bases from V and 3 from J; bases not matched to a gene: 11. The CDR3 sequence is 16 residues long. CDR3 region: CASSYPRSGSGYEQYF. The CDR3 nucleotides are TGTGCCAGCAGTTACCCCCGAAGCGGGAGCGGCTACGAGCAGTACTTC.

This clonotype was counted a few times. The CDR3 reads CASSSPRRKGTQYF. The CDR3 bases are TGTGCCAGCAGCTCACCCCGACGGAAAGGGACCCAGTACTTC. V gene TRBV11-2 combines with J gene TRBJ2-5; no clear D. Trimming shortened V by 4 bases and J by 7 bases, and 16 bases separated the two germline ends. Germline V gives CDR1 SGHAT, CDR2 FQNNGV. The CDR3 sequence is 14 residues long.

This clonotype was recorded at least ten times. CDR3 DNA: TGCAGTGCTCGTACTAGTGGAAGGGTCTACGAGCAGTACTTC. It is translated as CSARTSGRVYEQYF. The rearrangement joins TRBV20-1 to TRBJ2-7; possible D gene TRBD2, 5 bases. Germline assignment: CDR1 DFQATT and CDR2 SNEGSKA (reference sequence). CDR3 length: 14 residues. V was cut by 5 bases and J by 3 bases, with 17 bases left in between.

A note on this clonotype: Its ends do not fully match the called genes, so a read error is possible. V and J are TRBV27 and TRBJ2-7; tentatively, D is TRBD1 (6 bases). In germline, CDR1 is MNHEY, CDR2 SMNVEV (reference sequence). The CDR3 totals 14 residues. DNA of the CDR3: TGTGCCAGCAGTTTAACAGGGACCTCCTACGAGCAGTGCTTC. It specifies CASSLTGTSYEQCF.